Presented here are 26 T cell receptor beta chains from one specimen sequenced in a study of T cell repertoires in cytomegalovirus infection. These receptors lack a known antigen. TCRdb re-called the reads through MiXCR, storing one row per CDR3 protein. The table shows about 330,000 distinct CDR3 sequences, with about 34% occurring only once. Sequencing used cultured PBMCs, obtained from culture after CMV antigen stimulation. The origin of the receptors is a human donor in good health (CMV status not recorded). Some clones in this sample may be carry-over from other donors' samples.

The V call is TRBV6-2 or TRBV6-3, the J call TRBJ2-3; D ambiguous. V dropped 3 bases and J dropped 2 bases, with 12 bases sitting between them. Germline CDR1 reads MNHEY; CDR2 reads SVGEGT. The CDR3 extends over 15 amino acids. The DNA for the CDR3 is TGTGCCAGCAGTTATTCGGCCAGGAACACAGATACGCAGTATTTT. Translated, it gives CASSYSARNTDTQYF.

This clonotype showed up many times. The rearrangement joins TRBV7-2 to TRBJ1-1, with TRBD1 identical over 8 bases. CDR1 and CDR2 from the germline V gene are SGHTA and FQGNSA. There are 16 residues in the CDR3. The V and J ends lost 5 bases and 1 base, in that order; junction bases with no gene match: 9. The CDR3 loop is CASSPDGRGPNTEAFF. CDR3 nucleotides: TGTGCCAGCAGCCCAGACGGCAGGGGGCCGAACACTGAAGCTTTCTTT.

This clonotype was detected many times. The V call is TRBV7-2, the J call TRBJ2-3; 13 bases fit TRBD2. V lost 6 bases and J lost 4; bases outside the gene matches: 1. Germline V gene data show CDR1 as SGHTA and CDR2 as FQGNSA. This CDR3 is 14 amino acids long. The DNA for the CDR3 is TGTGCCAGCAGACTAGCGGGAGGGGCAGATACGCAGTATTTT. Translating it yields CASRLAGGADTQYF.

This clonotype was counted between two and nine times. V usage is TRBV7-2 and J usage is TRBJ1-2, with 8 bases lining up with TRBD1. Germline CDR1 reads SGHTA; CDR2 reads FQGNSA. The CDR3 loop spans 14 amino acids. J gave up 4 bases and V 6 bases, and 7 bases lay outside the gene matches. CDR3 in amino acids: CASRHGQGFYGYTF. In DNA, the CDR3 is TGTGCCAGCAGACACGGACAGGGTTTCTATGGCTACACCTTC.

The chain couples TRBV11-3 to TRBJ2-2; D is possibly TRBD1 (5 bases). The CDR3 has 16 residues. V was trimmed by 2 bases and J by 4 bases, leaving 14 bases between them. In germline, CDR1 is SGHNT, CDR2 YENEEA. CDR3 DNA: TGTGCCAGCAGCTTACTGGGGCCCCCGGGCACCGGGGAGCTGTTTTTT. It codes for CASSLLGPPGTGELFF.

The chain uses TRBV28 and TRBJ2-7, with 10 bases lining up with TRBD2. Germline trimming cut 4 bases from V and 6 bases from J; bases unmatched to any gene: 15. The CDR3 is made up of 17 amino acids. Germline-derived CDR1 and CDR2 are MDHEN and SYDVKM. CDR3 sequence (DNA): TGTGCCAGCAGTTATTATCCCATCCTAGGGACTAGCGTCGAGCAGTACTTC. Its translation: CASSYYPILGTSVEQYF.

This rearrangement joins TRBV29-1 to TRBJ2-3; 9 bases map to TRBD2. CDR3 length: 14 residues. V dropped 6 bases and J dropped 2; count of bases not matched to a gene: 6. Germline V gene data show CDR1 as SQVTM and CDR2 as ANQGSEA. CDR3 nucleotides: TGCAGCGTATCGACTAGCGGAGTCACAGATACGCAGTATTTT. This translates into CSVSTSGVTDTQYF.

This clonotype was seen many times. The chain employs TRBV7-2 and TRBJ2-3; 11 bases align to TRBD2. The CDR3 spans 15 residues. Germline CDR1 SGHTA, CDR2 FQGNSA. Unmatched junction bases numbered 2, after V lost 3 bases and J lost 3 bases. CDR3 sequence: CASSFRLAGTDTQYF. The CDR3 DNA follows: TGTGCCAGCAGCTTCCGACTAGCGGGAACAGATACGCAGTATTTT. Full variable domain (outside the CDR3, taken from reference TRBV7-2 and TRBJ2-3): GAGVSQSPSNKVTEKGKDVELRCDPISGHTALYWYRQSLGQGLEFLIYFQGNSAPDKSGLPSDRFSAERTGGSVSTLTIQRTQQEDSAVYLCASSFRLAGTDTQYFGPGTRLTVL.

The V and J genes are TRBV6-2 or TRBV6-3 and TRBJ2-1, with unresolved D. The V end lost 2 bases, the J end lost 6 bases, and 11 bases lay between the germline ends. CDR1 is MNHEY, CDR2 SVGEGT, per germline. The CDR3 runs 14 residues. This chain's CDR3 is CASSYDGLVNEQFF. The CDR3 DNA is TGTGCCAGCAGTTACGACGGCCTCGTCAATGAGCAGTTCTTC.

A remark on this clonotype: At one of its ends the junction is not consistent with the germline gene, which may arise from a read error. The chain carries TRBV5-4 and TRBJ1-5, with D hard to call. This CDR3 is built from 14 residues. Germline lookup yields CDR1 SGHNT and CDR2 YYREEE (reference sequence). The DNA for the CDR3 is TGTGCCAGCAGCTTAGGTGGGGTCAATCAGACCCAGCATTTT. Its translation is CASSLGGVNQTQHF.

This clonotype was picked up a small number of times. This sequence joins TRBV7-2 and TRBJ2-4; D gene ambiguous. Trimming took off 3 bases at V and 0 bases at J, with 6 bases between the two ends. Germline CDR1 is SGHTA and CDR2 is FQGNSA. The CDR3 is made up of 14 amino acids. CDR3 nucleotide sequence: TGTGCCAGCAGCTTTTCCCGAGCCAAAAACATTCAGTACTTC. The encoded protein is CASSFSRAKNIQYF.

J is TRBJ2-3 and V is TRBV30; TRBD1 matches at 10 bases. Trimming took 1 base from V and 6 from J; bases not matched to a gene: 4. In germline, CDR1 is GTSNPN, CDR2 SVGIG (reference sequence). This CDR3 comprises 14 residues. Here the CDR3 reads CAWSGRDRGDTQYF. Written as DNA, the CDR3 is TGTGCCTGGAGTGGCCGGGACAGGGGTGATACGCAGTATTTT.

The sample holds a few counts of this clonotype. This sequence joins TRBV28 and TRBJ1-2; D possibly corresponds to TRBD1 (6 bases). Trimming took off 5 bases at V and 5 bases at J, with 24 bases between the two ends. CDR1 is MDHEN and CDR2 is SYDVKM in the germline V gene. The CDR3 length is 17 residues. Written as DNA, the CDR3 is TGTGCCAGCAGTCCCCGACAGAGGGGGGATCGAGGGTATGGCTACACCTTC. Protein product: CASSPRQRGDRGYGYTF.

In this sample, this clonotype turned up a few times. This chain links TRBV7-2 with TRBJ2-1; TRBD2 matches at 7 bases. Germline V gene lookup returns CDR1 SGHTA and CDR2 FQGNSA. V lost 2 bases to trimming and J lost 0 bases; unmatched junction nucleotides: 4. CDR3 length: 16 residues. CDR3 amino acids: CASSLFGGSSYNEQFF. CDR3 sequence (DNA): TGTGCCAGCAGCTTATTCGGCGGGAGCTCCTACAATGAGCAGTTCTTC.

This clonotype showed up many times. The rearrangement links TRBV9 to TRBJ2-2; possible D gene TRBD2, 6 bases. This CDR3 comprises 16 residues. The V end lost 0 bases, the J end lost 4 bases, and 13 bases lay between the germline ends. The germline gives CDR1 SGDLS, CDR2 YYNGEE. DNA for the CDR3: TGTGCCAGCAGCGTAGGTAGCGGATGGGGCACCGGGGAGCTGTTTTTT. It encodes CASSVGSGWGTGELFF. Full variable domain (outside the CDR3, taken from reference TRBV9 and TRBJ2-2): DSGVTQTPKHLITATGQRVTLRCSPRSGDLSVYWYQQSLDQGLQFLIQYYNGEERAKGNILERFSAQQFPDLHSELNLSSLELGDSALYFCASSVGSGWGTGELFFGEGSRLTVL.

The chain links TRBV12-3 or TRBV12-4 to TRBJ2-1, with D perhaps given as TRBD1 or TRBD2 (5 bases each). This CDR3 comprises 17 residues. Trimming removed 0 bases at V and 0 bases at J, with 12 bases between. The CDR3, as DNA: TGTGCCAGCAGTTTAGCGCTAGCAGACAGCTCCTACAATGAGCAGTTCTTC. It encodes CASSLALADSSYNEQFF.

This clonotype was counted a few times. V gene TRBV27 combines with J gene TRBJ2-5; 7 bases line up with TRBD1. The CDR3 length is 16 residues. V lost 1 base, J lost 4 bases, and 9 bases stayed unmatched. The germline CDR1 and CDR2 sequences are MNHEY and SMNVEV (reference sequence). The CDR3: CASSLYGQGVGETQYF. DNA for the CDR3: TGTGCCAGCAGTTTATATGGTCAGGGGGTAGGAGAGACCCAGTACTTC.

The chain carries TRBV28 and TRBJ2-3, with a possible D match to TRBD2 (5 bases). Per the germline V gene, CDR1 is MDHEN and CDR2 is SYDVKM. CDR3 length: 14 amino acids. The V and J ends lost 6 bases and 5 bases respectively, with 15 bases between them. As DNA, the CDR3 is TGTGCCAGCAGCCTCCCAGTCGGGGTAGATACGCAGTATTTT. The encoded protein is CASSLPVGVDTQYF. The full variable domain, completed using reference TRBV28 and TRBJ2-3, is DVKVTQSSRYLVKRTGEKVFLECVQDMDHENMFWYRQDPGLGLRLIYFSYDVKMKEKGDIPEGYSVSREKKERFSLILESASTNQTSMYLCASSLPVGVDTQYFGPGTRLTVL.

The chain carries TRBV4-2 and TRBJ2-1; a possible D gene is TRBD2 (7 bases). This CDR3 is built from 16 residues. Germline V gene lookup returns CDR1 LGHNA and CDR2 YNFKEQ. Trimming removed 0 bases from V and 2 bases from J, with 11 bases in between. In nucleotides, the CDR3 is TGTGCCAGCAGCCAAGAAGGGGGGGTACCCTACAATGAGCAGTTCTTC. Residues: CASSQEGGVPYNEQFF.

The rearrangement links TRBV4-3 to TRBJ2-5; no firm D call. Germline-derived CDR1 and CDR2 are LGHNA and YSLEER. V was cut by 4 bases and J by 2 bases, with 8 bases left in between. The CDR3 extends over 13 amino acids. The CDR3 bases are TGCGCCAGCAGCCGTCCCAGTCAAGAGACCCAGTACTTC. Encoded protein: CASSRPSQETQYF.

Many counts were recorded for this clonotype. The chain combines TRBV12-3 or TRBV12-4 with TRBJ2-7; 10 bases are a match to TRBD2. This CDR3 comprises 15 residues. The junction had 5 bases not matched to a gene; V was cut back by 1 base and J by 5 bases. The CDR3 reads CASSLDGLAGDEQYF. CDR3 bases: TGTGCCAGCAGTTTAGATGGTCTAGCGGGAGACGAGCAGTACTTC.

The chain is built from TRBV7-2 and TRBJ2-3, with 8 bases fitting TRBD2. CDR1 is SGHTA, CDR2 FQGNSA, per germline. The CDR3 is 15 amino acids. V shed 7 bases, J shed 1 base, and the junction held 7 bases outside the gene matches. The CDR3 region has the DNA TGTGCCAGCACCATTAGCGGGACGGGCACAGATACGCAGTATTTT. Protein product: CASTISGTGTDTQYF.

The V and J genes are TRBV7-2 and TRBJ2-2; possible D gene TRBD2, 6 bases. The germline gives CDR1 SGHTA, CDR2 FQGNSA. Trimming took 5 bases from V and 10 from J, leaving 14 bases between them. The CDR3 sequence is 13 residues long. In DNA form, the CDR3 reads TGTGCCAGCAGCCTGGGCGGGATGGAGGAGCTGTTTTTT. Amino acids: CASSLGGMEELFF.

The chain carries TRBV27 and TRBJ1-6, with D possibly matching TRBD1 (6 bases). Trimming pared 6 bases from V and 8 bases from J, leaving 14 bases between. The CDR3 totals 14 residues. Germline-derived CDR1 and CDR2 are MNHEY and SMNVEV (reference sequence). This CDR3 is CASSSQGYYSPLHF. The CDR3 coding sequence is TGTGCCAGCAGCTCCCAGGGGTATTATTCACCCCTCCACTTT.

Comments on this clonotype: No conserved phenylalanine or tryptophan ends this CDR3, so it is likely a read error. The CDR3 spells CASSFSSYSYNEQFL. The CDR3 region has the DNA TGTGCCAGCAGTTTCTCGAGTTACTCCTACAATGAGCAGTTCTTA. V and J are TRBV12-3 or TRBV12-4 and TRBJ2-1; D is undetermined. The CDR3 spans 15 residues. The germline V and J ends were trimmed by 3 bases and 0 bases, with 9 bases remaining between them.

Here the CDR3 DNA reads TGCGCCAGCCTCTCTTCCGGGACAACGAGGCCAGCGACCCAGTACTTC. It is translated as CASLSSGTTRPATQYF. The gene calls are TRBV23-1 and TRBJ2-5, with D maybe TRBD1 (6 bases). TRBV23-1 is designated an ORF whose function remains uncertain. Trimming took off 8 bases at V and 7 bases at J, with 26 bases between the two ends. This CDR3 is built from 16 residues.